The entry below describes one T cell receptor beta chain. The source of the sample is a study of blood T cell repertoires in COVID-19. Across the whole study: The samples span acute and convalescent COVID-19 from the United States, Italy and Spain. PBMCs, B-cell-depleted T cells, or T cells provided the cDNA or gDNA that made up the material.

Authors' data handling: Researchers report that nucleated cell counts were estimated from reference gene primer amplification. Sequencing used immunoSEQ multiplex PCR; TCRdb keeps in-frame clones, though not all of them. The V and J calls and clone size are taken from that table; D and trimming were inferred from the DNA. The sample records roughly 200,000 clones, 80% to 85% being singletons. V trimming: 3 bases; J trimming: 14 bases; junction bases outside the gene matches: 12. CDR1 SGDLS and CDR2 YYNGEE come from the germline V gene. This CDR3 has 14 residues. This clonotype was sampled from a man in his forties or fifties with acute or convalescent COVID-19. The genes are TRBV9 and TRBJ2-4; 9 bases line up with TRBD2. Sequenced sample: peripheral blood. The CDR3 DNA is TGTGCCAGCAGCGCCACGACTAGCGGCGGATTAGAGTACTTC. Translating it yields CASSATTSGGLEYF.